These 27 T cell receptor beta chains were sequenced from one sample in a study of cytomegalovirus exposure and HLA in healthy donors. PCR primers comprised 60 Vbeta and 13 Jbeta primers. Produced via immunoSEQ multiplex PCR; TCRdb's table is partial and in-frame only. The sample has about 130,000 clones; about 80% are singletons. Source material: PBMCs. The receptors derive from a male donor in good health and CMV-seronegative.

V is TRBV2 and J is TRBJ2-7; TRBD2 is a possible D gene (5 bases). There are 13 residues in the CDR3. Trimming cost V 6 bases and J 2 bases, with 11 bases left between them. Germline V lookup: CDR1 SNHLY, CDR2 FYNNEI. In DNA, the CDR3 is TGTGCCAGCAGGAGGGTTGTTCCCTACGAGCAGTACTTC. It yields the protein CASRRVVPYEQYF. The full variable domain, in which reference TRBV2 and TRBJ2-7 provide the parts outside the CDR3, is EPEVTQTPSHQVTQMGQEVILRCVPISNHLYFYWYRQILGQKVEFLVSFYNNEISEKSEIFDDQFSVERPDGSNFTLKIRSTKLEDSAMYFCASRRVVPYEQYFGPGTRLTVT.

The chain carries TRBV4-1 and TRBJ2-5; a possible D gene is TRBD2 (6 bases). The CDR3 spans 15 residues. V lost 1 base, J lost 5 bases, and 14 bases lay in between. Germline V lookup: CDR1 MGHRA, CDR2 YSYEKL. The CDR3: CASSQVLVEGETQYF. DNA of the CDR3: TGCGCCAGCAGCCAAGTGCTGGTGGAGGGGGAGACCCAGTACTTC.

The genes are TRBV6-6 and TRBJ1-3; D is unresolved. Germline V gene data show CDR1 as MNHNY and CDR2 as SVGAGI (reference sequence). The CDR3 runs to 16 residues. V lost 0 bases and J lost 0, with 9 bases in between. The CDR3 nucleotides read TGTGCCAGCAGTTACTCGGACTTCGTCTCTGGAAACACCATATATTTT. This codes for CASSYSDFVSGNTIYF.

The V gene is TRBV7-2, the J gene TRBJ2-3; D ambiguous. V lost 3 bases and J lost 5, with 9 bases in between. The V gene's germline CDR1 is SGHTA and CDR2 FQGNSA. This CDR3 comprises 13 residues. CDR3 sequence (DNA): TGTGCCAGCAGCTTGGCCCTCGTAGATACGCAGTATTTT. It encodes CASSLALVDTQYF. Using reference TRBV7-2 and TRBJ2-3 for the parts outside the CDR3, the full variable domain is GAGVSQSPSNKVTEKGKDVELRCDPISGHTALYWYRQSLGQGLEFLIYFQGNSAPDKSGLPSDRFSAERTGGSVSTLTIQRTQQEDSAVYLCASSLALVDTQYFGPGTRLTVL.

The chain couples TRBV11-2 to TRBJ1-3; D possibly corresponds to TRBD1 (6 bases). Between the trimmed V and J ends, which lost 2 bases and 2 bases, there was a span of 10 bases. This CDR3 contains 15 residues. The germline V gene has CDR1 SGHAT and CDR2 FQNNGV. The CDR3 here is CASSLKSGAGNTIYF. The DNA for the CDR3 is TGTGCCAGCAGCTTAAAGTCAGGGGCTGGAAACACCATATATTTT. The complete variable domain, with remaining parts taken from reference TRBV11-2 and TRBJ1-3, reads EAGVAQSPRYKIIEKRQSVAFWCNPISGHATLYWYQQILGQGPKLLIQFQNNGVVDDSQLPKDRFSAERLKGVDSTLKIQPAKLEDSAVYLCASSLKSGAGNTIYFGEGSWLTVV.

There are a few counts of this clone. CDR3 sequence reads: CASSPDNQNTGELFF. As DNA, the CDR3 is TGCGCCAGCAGCCCGGACAACCAGAACACCGGGGAGCTGTTTTTT. The V call is TRBV4-3, the J call TRBJ2-2; D might be TRBD1 (5 bases). The germline V gene has CDR1 LGHNA and CDR2 YSLEER. The CDR3 extends over 15 amino acids. The V end lost 4 bases, the J end lost 1 base, and 10 bases lay between the germline ends.

V and J are TRBV5-1 and TRBJ2-7, with TRBD2 matching 7 bases. The CDR3 totals 15 residues. The V gene end was trimmed by 4 bases and the J gene end by 5 bases; junction bases not matched to a gene: 12. Germline-derived CDR1 and CDR2 are SGHRS and YFSETQ. This CDR3 is CASSLFGGGPHEQYF. CDR3 coding DNA: TGCGCCAGCAGCCTATTTGGCGGGGGTCCCCACGAGCAGTACTTC.

This chain's CDR3 is CASSPPSPGHRYEQYF. CDR3 nucleotides: TGTGCCAGCAGCCCACCATCCCCGGGACACCGCTACGAGCAGTACTTC. This chain joins TRBV13 and TRBJ2-7; D possibly corresponds to TRBD1 (6 bases). The V gene's germline CDR1 is PRHDT and CDR2 FYEKMQ (reference sequence). Trimming removed 5 bases at V and 3 bases at J, with 20 bases between. This CDR3 has 16 residues.

This chain connects TRBV20-1 to TRBJ2-7; D unclear. CDR1 is DFQATT, CDR2 SNEGSKA, per germline (reference sequence). Trimming pared 3 bases from V and 7 bases from J, leaving 10 bases between. The CDR3 is made up of 11 amino acids. The CDR3 DNA reads TGCAGTGCTAGTCGGTCGGGTGAGCAGTACTTC. This encodes CSASRSGEQYF.

This clone has a single count. J is TRBJ1-1 and V is TRBV5-6; D remains unclear. CDR3 length: 13 amino acids. The V gene's germline CDR1 is SGHDT and CDR2 YYEEEE. V lost 1 base to trimming and J lost 2 bases, with 6 bases between them. The CDR3 is CASSLQYNTEAFF. The CDR3 nucleotides read TGTGCCAGCAGCTTGCAGTATAACACTGAAGCTTTCTTT.

The V gene is TRBV6-5, the J gene TRBJ2-1, with 7 bases fitting TRBD1. The germline V gene encodes CDR1 MNHEY and CDR2 SVGAGI. The CDR3 runs 16 residues. The V and J ends lost 4 bases and 0 bases, in that order; junction bases with no gene match: 6. CDR3 sequence (DNA): TGTGCCAGCAGTTTGGACAGGACAAGCTCCTACAATGAGCAGTTCTTC. It translates to CASSLDRTSSYNEQFF.

The chain uses TRBV30 and TRBJ2-5; TRBD1 agrees at 10 bases. V gave up 4 bases and J gave up 5 bases; unmatched junction bases: 7. Germline V gene sequence: CDR1 GTSNPN, CDR2 SVGIG (reference sequence). CDR3 length equals 14 residues. This chain's CDR3 is CAWTRTGGQETQYF. The CDR3 DNA follows: TGTGCCTGGACAAGGACAGGGGGTCAGGAGACCCAGTACTTC.

The rearrangement joins TRBV19 to TRBJ2-7, with D tentatively TRBD2 (5 bases). Per germline, CDR1 LNHDA and CDR2 SQIVND (reference sequence). V was clipped by 4 bases and J by 8 bases, with 15 bases between them. CDR3 size: 13 residues. The CDR3 region has the DNA TGTGCCAGTAGTAATCTGGAGCGAGGGAAGCAGTACTTC. Amino acid sequence: CASSNLERGKQYF.

The chain carries TRBV19 and TRBJ1-1; TRBD1 matches at 9 bases. The junction had 5 bases not matched to a gene; V was cut back by 3 bases and J by 3 bases. The CDR3 is 15 amino acids. The germline V gene encodes CDR1 LNHDA and CDR2 SQIVND (reference sequence). CDR3 protein: CASSMPDRGYTEAFF. As DNA, the CDR3 is TGTGCCAGTAGTATGCCTGACAGGGGGTACACTGAAGCTTTCTTT.

The chain combines TRBV7-8 with TRBJ2-1, with 8 bases matching TRBD1. The CDR3 consists of 14 residues. The V and J ends lost 4 bases and 8 bases, in that order; junction bases with no gene match: 7. The V gene's germline CDR1 is SGHVS and CDR2 FQNEAQ. CDR3 sequence: CASSSDRVSHEQFF. The CDR3 nucleotides are TGTGCCAGCAGCTCGGACAGGGTGTCTCATGAGCAGTTCTTC.

V and J are TRBV7-3 and TRBJ2-7; the match to TRBD1 covers 9 bases. CDR3 length equals 13 residues. The V segment lost 5 bases and the J segment 7 bases; nucleotides outside the gene matches: 6. Per the germline V gene, CDR1 is SGHTA and CDR2 is FQGTGA. CDR3: CASSRGQGREQYF. The CDR3 coding sequence is TGTGCCAGCAGCCGGGGACAGGGCAGAGAGCAGTACTTC.

Details on this clone: The germline gene is not matched at one end of the junction; a read error may be the cause. The V call is TRBV7-9, the J call TRBJ2-5, with 9 bases that match TRBD2. This CDR3 region has 16 residues. Germline CDR1 and CDR2: SEHNR and FQNEAQ (reference sequence). CDR3 protein: CSSSLAGGPSQETQYF. The CDR3 DNA reads TGTTCCAGCAGCTTGGCGGGGGGGCCGAGTCAAGAGACCCAGTACTTC.

As concerns this clone: Other DNA sequences of this sample code for an identical CDR3. The rearrangement links TRBV27 to TRBJ2-1, with a weak D call TRBD1 (6 bases). Germline V gives CDR1 MNHEY, CDR2 SMNVEV (reference sequence). CDR3 size: 14 residues. Between the trimmed V and J ends, which lost 3 bases and 1 base, there was a span of 7 bases. CDR3 sequence (DNA): TGTGCCAGCAGTTTCCAGGGGTCCTACAATGAGCAGTTCTTC. Its protein is CASSFQGSYNEQFF.

This clone was counted only a few times. V and J are TRBV5-1 and TRBJ2-3; TRBD2 might be the D (5 bases). There are 16 residues in the CDR3. Trimming stripped 7 bases from V and 4 bases from J, with 22 bases between. Germline V CDR1 and CDR2: SGHRS, YFSETQ. This CDR3 reads CASAGTALNEADTQYF. CDR3 DNA: TGCGCCAGCGCGGGTACTGCCCTAAACGAGGCAGATACGCAGTATTTT. Variable domain in full (rest from reference TRBV5-1 and TRBJ2-3): KAGVTQTPRYLIKTRGQQVTLSCSPISGHRSVSWYQQTPGQGLQFLFEYFSETQRNKGNFPGRFSGRQFSNSRSEMNVSTLELGDSALYLCASAGTALNEADTQYFGPGTRLTVL.

A single count supports this clone. The chain couples TRBV6-4 to TRBJ2-3, with TRBD1 as a possible D gene (6 bases). This CDR3 spans 15 amino acids. Germline CDR1 reads MRHNA; CDR2 reads SNTAGT. The V end lost 5 bases, the J end lost 2 bases, and 14 bases lay between the germline ends. CDR3 sequence reads: CASSPSRQDTDTQYF. The CDR3 nucleotides are TGTGCCAGCAGTCCCTCGAGACAGGACACAGATACGCAGTATTTT.

V gene TRBV30 combines with J gene TRBJ2-5, with TRBD2 matching over 13 bases. The CDR3 runs to 17 residues. V shed 8 bases and J 0 bases; nucleotides not matched to a gene: 12. Germline CDR1 GTSNPN, CDR2 SVGIG (reference sequence). The CDR3 coding sequence is TGTGCCGCCTACCAGGGACTAGCGGGGATATACCAAGAGACCCAGTACTTC. Its translation: CAAYQGLAGIYQETQYF.

The chain has TRBV7-9 and TRBJ1-1, with 10 bases fitting TRBD1. CDR3 size: 16 residues. CDR1 SEHNR and CDR2 FQNEAQ come from the germline V gene (reference sequence). J was trimmed by 0 bases and V by 5 bases; bases with no gene match: 6. CDR3 region: CASSTLTGGMNTEAFF. DNA of the CDR3: TGTGCCAGCAGCACCTTGACAGGGGGCATGAACACTGAAGCTTTCTTT.

This chain connects TRBV15 to TRBJ2-3, with 7 nucleotides matching TRBD2. With V trimmed by 1 base and J by 1 base, 8 bases remained unmatched. CDR1 and CDR2 (germline): LNHNV, YYDKDF (reference sequence). There are 17 residues in the CDR3. The CDR3 here is CATSRARGGGGTDTQYF. The CDR3, as DNA: TGTGCCACCAGCAGAGCCCGGGGCGGGGGTGGCACAGATACGCAGTATTTT.

The chain employs TRBV15 and TRBJ1-6, with 8 bases aligning to TRBD1. The CDR3 has 15 residues. Germline-derived CDR1 and CDR2 are LNHNV and YYDKDF (reference sequence). Trimming cost V 1 base and J 8 bases; bases outside gene matches: 4. CDR3 region: CATSRVRTGYSPLHF. The DNA for the CDR3 is TGTGCCACCAGCAGAGTCAGGACAGGGTATTCACCCCTCCACTTT. The variable domain in full, completed from reference TRBV15 and TRBJ1-6, reads DAMVIQNPRYQVTQFGKPVTLSCSQTLNHNVMYWYQQKSSQAPKLLFHYYDKDFNNEADTPDNFQSRRPNTSFCFLDIRSPGLGDTAMYLCATSRVRTGYSPLHFGNGTRLTVT.

V usage is TRBV5-5 and J usage is TRBJ1-1, with TRBD1 matching 7 bases. The V and J ends lost 1 base and 5 bases, in that order; junction bases with no gene match: 5. The CDR3 has 14 residues. In germline, CDR1 is SGHKS, CDR2 YYEKEE (reference sequence). As DNA, the CDR3 is TGTGCCAGCAGCTTGACAGGGGTGGGTACTGAAGCTTTCTTT. It encodes CASSLTGVGTEAFF.

V usage is TRBV27 and J usage is TRBJ1-1; 10 bases fit TRBD1. Losses at the gene ends were 6 bases for V and 1 base for J; bases not matched to a gene: 11. The CDR3 is made up of 17 amino acids. Germline loops: CDR1 MNHEY, CDR2 SMNVEV (reference sequence). The CDR3 is CASSLTGGGTPNTEAFF. CDR3 nucleotides: TGTGCCAGCAGCCTGACAGGGGGCGGGACCCCGAACACTGAAGCTTTCTTT.

This clone was recorded a few times. DNA of the CDR3: TGTGCCAGCTGCAAGGGAGGGGTTGGCTACACCTTC. As protein: CASCKGGVGYTF. This chain joins TRBV25-1 and TRBJ1-2, with a weak D call TRBD1 (5 bases). With 8 bases removed from V and 7 bases from J, the gap between germline ends came to 14 bases. Looked up from germline, CDR1 is MGHDK and CDR2 is SYGVNS. The CDR3 has 12 amino acids.